In its sample, the clone carrying this T cell receptor (beta chain) was seen many times. No antigen is known for it. Authors of the study amplified TCR beta CDR3 regions from RNA transcripts. An initial round of RT-PCR targeting the TCR CDR3 relied on the HTBI primer set. From the multiplex PCR reads, TCRdb called clonotypes with MiXCR, one entry per CDR3 protein. This table has around 600,000 distinct CDR3 sequences, about 14% appearing once. The record originates from a study of T cells in Graves' hyperthyroidism and ophthalmopathy. Regarding the study as a whole: Most thyroid-expanded clonotypes above 0.001 were also found in blood.

Ophthalmopathy patients showed a Clinical Activity Score of at least 3, NOSPECS grade of at least 4 and duration under 3 months. Clinical symptoms, serum thyroxine, TRAb, thyroid ultrasound and orbital computed tomography informed diagnoses. Trimming took 8 bases from V and 12 from J; bases not matched to a gene: 10. The CDR3 loop spans 14 amino acids. Sequenced input: blood. The V gene is TRBV12-3 or TRBV12-4, the J gene TRBJ2-4, with 13 bases fitting TRBD2. This receptor was taken from a woman in her 50s with Graves' ophthalmopathy. CDR3 coding DNA: TGTGCCAGCGCCCCGGGACTAGCGGGATCGACTCAGTACTTC. It yields the protein CASAPGLAGSTQYF.